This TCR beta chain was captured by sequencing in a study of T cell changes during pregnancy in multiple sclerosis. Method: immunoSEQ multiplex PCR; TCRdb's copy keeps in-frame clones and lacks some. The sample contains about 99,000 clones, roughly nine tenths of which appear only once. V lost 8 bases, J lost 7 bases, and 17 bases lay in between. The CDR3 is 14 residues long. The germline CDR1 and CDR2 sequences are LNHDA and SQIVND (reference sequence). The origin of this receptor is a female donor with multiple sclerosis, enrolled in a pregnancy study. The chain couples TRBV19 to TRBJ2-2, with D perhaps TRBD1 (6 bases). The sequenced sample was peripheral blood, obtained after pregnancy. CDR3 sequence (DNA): TGTGCCAGTGAAGGGACACTCAGGGACGGGGAGCTGTTTTTT. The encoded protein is CASEGTLRDGELFF.